This TCR beta chain originates from a study of cytomegalovirus exposure and HLA in healthy donors. It was with 60 Vbeta and 13 Jbeta primers that the PCR ran. Clones were sequenced by immunoSEQ multiplex PCR, and TCRdb holds only the in-frame ones, with some missing. Altogether 200,000 or so clones are present, about 83% being singletons, with the ten largest covering under 7%. V trimming: 3 bases; J trimming: 0 bases; junction bases outside the gene matches: 16. CDR1 SGHRS and CDR2 YFSETQ come from the germline V gene. The CDR3 spans 19 residues. This chain joins TRBV5-1 and TRBJ2-3, with 7 nucleotides matching TRBD2. Sequenced material: PBMCs. The origin of this receptor is a woman aged 25 to 39 in good health and CMV-seropositive. The CDR3 DNA sequence: TGCGCCAGCAGCTGGGGGGGGACCCGAGGGACGGTAAGCACAGATACGCAGTATTTT. Translation gives CASSWGGTRGTVSTDTQYF.